This T cell receptor beta chain was sequenced in a study of beta chain features in type 1 diabetes (dated by TCRdb to 2016 to 2019). A note on the overall study: Mean age, gender distribution, total cell number and subset yield did not differ between patients and healthy donors. In the study, recently diagnosed type 1 diabetes patients and matched healthy donors were compared on the TCRB repertoires of their sorted circulating CD4+ T cell subsets. Naive and central memory subsets were obtained from all 30 or so donors, but regulatory and stem cell-like memory subsets were isolated from only 8 patients and roughly eight healthy donors. Across all samples, around 99 million sorted cells were examined, and cell number per subset correlated strongly with RNA yield. Study-wide findings and limitations: Type 1 diabetes patients showed a moderate but significant shortening of TCRB CDR3 length in all four CD4+ subsets. Because cDNA was sequenced instead of genomic DNA, activated cells with high expression could be over-represented, although the groups did not differ in activation or CD3 levels. Shorter templates might be favored by PCR, yet because patient and control samples were amplified and corrected together, any such skew would affect both groups equally. At VDJ recombination sites, type 1 diabetes patients had fewer insertions and more deleted nucleotides, which implies abnormalities in thymic rearrangement. Naive, central memory and regulatory TCRB repertoires appeared to be more similar among patients than among healthy donors. Because the HLA sub-analyses included only small numbers of individuals, any influence of HLA type on TCRB rearrangement was left unresolved.

As concerns this clone: It lacks a known antigen. No quality values exist for individual bases; no much larger clone is one base distant. This sample includes further DNA sequences coding for the same CDR3.

From the cysteine through the phenylalanine, the CDR3 covers 14 amino acids. Left in the record is the CDR3 DNA by itself, 42 bases read in frame from the first base. In the germline V gene, CDR1 corresponds to MGHRA and CDR2 to YSYEKL. V lost 4 bases and J lost 1 base, and the count of bases not matched to a germline gene is 1. Each donor gave one peripheral blood draw, approximately 0.11 L on average, collected into heparinised tubes. A BD FACSAria II and a panel including CD45RO, CCR7, CD25, CD127, CD95 and CD27 were used to sort naive, central memory, regulatory and stem cell-like memory CD4+ T cells. Every sorted population had a purity above 95%. Right away, PBMCs were isolated by Lymphoprep density gradient centrifugation and were stained directly, with no culture step. Samples were stained and sorted in pairs, with one healthy donor and one patient per experiment, so that batch effects were minimized.

The entire amount of isolated RNA was reverse transcribed using the High Capacity cDNA Reverse Transcription Kit, so the sequenced TCRB transcripts were expressed ones. Deep immunoSEQ sequencing was performed on naive, central memory and regulatory T cell samples, with an average of around 3.4 million total reads per sample. After sorted cells were lysed in RLT buffer, RNA was extracted with DNase-treated RNeasy Micro or Mini kits, with the choice depending on cell number. Each cell subset was processed separately to prevent cross-contamination, with patient and healthy donor samples processed together. Using the immunoSEQ multiplex PCR, TCRB sequences were amplified from cDNA into 87-bp fragments spanning the CDR3 region. Sequencing of the amplicons was done on the Illumina HiSeq platform. The paper's data handling went like this. PCR bias was corrected computationally using synthetic template baselines, and reads within Hamming distance 2 were collapsed, with unmergeable singletons discarded. By aligning reads against IMGT, V, D and J genes, CDR3 length, and insertions or deletions at six rearrangement sites were assigned. Within each subset, clonotype counts were normalized to sorted cell number, and only after that were true diversity and Gini coefficients computed with the tcR R package. The overlap coefficient, calculated on TCRB nucleotide sequences, was used to quantify repertoire sharing. Out-of-frame TCRB sequences from naive cells were analyzed as a proxy for the pre-selection repertoire. Not all clones reach the TCRdb copy of this immuneACCESS table, which keeps in-frame sequences only. Checked studies attribute under half of the gap to unresolved V genes and leave the rest unexplained. V, J and clone size are taken as reported in that table, and D and trimming were inferred from the DNA itself. The sample data list approximately 260,000 clones, and around 25% of these were observed just once. About 0.011% of the sample rests with the top ten.

The chain is encoded by TRBV4-1 joined to TRBJ1-5, with TRBD1 identical over 7 junction bases. The receptor was isolated from a young woman with type 1 diabetes. The material sequenced was naive CD4+ T cells from blood. The cell subset or site label of this sample denotes: true naive CD4+ T cells. The bases are TGCGCCAGCAGCCGACAGGGAAGCAATCAGCCCCAGCATTTT. Its protein product is CASSRQGSNQPQHF.